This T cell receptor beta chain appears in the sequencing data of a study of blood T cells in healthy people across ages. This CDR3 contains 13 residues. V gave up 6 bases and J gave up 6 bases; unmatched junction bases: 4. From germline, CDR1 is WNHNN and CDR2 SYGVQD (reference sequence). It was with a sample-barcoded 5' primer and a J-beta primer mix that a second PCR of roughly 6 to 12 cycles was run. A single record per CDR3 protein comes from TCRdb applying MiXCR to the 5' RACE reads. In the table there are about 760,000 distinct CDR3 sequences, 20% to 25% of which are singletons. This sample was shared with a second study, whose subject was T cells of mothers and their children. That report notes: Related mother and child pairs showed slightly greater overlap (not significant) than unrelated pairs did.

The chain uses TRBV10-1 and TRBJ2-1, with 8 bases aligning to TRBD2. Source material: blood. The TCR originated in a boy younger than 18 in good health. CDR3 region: CASSGSGSNEQFF. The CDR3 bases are TGCGCCAGCAGCGGGAGCGGGAGCAATGAGCAGTTCTTC.